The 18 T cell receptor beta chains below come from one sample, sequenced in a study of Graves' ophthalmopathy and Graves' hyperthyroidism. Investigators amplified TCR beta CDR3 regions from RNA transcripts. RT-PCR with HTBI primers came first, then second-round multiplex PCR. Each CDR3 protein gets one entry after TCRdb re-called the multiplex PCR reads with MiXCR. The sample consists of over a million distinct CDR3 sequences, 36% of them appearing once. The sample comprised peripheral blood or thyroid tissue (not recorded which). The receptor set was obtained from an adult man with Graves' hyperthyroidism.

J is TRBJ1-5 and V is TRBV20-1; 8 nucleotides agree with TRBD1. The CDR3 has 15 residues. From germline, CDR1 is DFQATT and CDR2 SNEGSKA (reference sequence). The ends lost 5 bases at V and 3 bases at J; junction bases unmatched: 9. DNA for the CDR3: TGCAGTGCTCCAGGGGGACAGGTGGCCAATCAGCCCCAGCATTTT. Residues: CSAPGGQVANQPQHF.

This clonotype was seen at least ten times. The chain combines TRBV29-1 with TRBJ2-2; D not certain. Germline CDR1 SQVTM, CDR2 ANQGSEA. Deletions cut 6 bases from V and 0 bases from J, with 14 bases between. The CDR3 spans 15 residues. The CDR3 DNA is TGCAGCGTCCTCCGAACTGATCCGAACACCGGGGAGCTGTTTTTT. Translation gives CSVLRTDPNTGELFF.

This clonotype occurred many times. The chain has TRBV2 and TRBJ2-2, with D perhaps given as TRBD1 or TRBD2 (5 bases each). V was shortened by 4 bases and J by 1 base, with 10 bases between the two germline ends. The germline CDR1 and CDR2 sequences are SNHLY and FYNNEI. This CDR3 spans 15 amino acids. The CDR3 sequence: CASSGRDQNTGELFF. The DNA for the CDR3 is TGTGCCAGCAGTGGCCGGGACCAGAACACCGGGGAGCTGTTTTTT. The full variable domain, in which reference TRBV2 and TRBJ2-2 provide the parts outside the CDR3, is EPEVTQTPSHQVTQMGQEVILRCVPISNHLYFYWYRQILGQKVEFLVSFYNNEISEKSEIFDDQFSVERPDGSNFTLKIRSTKLEDSAMYFCASSGRDQNTGELFFGEGSRLTVL.

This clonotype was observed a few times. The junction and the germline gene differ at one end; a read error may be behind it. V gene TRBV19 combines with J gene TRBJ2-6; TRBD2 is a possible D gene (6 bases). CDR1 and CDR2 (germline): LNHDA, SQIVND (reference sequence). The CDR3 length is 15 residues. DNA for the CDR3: TGTGCCAGTAGTATCCTCGGTGGCGGGGCCTACGTCCTGACTTTC. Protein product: CASSILGGGAYVLTF.

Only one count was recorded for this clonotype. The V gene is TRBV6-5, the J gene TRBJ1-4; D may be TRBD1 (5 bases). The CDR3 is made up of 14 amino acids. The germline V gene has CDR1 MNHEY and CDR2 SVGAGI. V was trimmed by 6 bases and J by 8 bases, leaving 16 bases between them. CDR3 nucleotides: TGTGCCAGCAGGCCAGCTGGGGGTTACGAAAAACTGTTTTTT. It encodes CASRPAGGYEKLFF.

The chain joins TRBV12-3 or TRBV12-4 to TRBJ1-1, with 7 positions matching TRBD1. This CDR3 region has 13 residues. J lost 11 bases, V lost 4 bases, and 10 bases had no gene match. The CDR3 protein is CASSSGTAVRAFF. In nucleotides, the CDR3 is TGTGCCAGCAGTTCCGGGACAGCCGTGAGGGCTTTCTTT.

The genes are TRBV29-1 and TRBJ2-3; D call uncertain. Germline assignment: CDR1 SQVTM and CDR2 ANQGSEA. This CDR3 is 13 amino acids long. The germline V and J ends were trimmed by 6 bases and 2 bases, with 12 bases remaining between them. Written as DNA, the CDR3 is TGCAGCGTGGCGTTGCGGTTCACAGATACGCAGTATTTT. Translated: CSVALRFTDTQYF.

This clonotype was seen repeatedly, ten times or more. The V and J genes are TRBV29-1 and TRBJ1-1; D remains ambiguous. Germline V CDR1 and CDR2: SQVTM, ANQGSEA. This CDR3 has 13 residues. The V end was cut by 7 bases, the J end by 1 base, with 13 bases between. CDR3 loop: CSGEITQNTEAFF. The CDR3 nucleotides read TGCAGCGGAGAGATTACCCAGAACACTGAAGCTTTCTTT.

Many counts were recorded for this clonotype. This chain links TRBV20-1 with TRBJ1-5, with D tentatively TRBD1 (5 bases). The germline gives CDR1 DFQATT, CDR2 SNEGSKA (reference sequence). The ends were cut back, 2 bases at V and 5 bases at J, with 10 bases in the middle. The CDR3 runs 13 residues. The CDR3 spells CSARLQGHQPQHF. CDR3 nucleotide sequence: TGCAGTGCTAGACTTCAGGGCCATCAGCCCCAGCATTTT.

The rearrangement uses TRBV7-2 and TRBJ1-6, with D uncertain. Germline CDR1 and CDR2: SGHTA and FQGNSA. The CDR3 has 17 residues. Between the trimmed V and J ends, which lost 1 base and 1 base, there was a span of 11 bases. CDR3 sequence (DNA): TGTGCCAGCAGCTTAGGGGAGGCCAGGTCCTATAATTCACCCCTCCACTTT. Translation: CASSLGEARSYNSPLHF.

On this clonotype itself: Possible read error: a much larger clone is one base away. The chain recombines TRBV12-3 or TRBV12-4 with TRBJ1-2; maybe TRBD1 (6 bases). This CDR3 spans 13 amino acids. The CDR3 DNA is TGTGTCAGCAGGGGAGGGCCGGACTATGGCTACACCTTC. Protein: CVSRGGPDYGYTF.

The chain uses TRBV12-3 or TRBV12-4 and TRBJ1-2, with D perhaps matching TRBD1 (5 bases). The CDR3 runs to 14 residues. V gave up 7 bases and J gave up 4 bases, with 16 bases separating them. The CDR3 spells CASTPGPPRYGYTF. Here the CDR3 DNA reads TGTGCCAGCACCCCGGGACCCCCTCGCTATGGCTACACCTTC.

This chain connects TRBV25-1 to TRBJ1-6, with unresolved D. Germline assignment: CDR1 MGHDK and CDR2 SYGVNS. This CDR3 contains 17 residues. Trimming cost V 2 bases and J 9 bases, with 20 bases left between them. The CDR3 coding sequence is TGTGCCAGCAGTGAAGTCATCGCCGGGGTTGAGGCTTCACCCCTCCACTTT. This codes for CASSEVIAGVEASPLHF.

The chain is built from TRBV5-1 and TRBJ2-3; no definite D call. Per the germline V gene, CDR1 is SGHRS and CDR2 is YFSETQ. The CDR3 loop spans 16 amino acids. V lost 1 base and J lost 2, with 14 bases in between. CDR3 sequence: CASSLLVMVSTDTQYF. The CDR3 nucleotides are TGCGCCAGCAGCTTGTTAGTGATGGTCTCCACAGATACGCAGTATTTT.

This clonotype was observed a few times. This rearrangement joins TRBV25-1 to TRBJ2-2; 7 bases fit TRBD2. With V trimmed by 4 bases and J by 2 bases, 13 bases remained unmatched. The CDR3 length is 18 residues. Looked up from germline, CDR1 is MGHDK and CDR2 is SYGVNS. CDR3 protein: CASSGLAAYIHNTGELFF. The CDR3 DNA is TGTGCCAGCAGTGGGCTAGCGGCTTATATCCATAACACCGGGGAGCTGTTTTTT.

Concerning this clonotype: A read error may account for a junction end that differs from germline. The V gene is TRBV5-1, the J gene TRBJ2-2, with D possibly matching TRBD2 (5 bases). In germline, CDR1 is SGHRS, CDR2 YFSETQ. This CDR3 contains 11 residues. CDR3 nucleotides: TGCGCCAGCAGTCTCGGTGGGGAGCTGGTTTTT. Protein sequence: CASSLGGELVF.

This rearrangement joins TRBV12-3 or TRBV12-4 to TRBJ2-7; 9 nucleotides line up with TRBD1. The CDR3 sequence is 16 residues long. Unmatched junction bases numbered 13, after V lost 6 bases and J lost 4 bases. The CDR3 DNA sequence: TGTGCCAGCAGAATCTACTCGGGACAGGGCGGATACGAGCAGTACTTC. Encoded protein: CASRIYSGQGGYEQYF.

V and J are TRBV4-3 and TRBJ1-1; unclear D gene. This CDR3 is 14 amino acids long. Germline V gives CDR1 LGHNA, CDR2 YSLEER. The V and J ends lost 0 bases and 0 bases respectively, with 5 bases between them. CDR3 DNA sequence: TGCGCCAGCAGCCAAGATATATTGAACACTGAAGCTTTCTTT. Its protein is CASSQDILNTEAFF.